The 21 T cell receptor beta chains reported below all come from one sample, sequenced in a study of blood T cell repertoires in COVID-19. Using immunoSEQ multiplex PCR, the repertoire was profiled, and TCRdb retains in-frame clones only, with some absent. Here the sample spans about 55,000 clones, around nine tenths being singletons. Sequenced material: peripheral blood. The receptors come from a man older than 75 with acute or convalescent COVID-19.

V and J are TRBV19 and TRBJ1-1, with a possible D match to TRBD1 (6 bases). The V gene's germline CDR1 is LNHDA and CDR2 SQIVND (reference sequence). Trimming cost V 1 base and J 5 bases, with 23 bases left between them. CDR3 length equals 18 residues. In DNA, the CDR3 is TGTGCCAGTAGTATAGGGCGTTCGGTGTACAGGGAAGGAACTGAAGCTTTCTTT. It specifies CASSIGRSVYREGTEAFF. Supplemented by reference TRBV19 and TRBJ1-1, the full variable domain reads DGGITQSPKYLFRKEGQNVTLSCEQNLNHDAMYWYRQDPGQGLRLIYYSQIVNDFQKGDIAEGYSVSREKKESFPLTVTSAQKNPTAFYLCASSIGRSVYREGTEAFFGQGTRLTVV.

The chain combines TRBV19 with TRBJ2-1; D is unclear. The CDR3 sequence is 17 residues long. The germline V and J ends were trimmed by 3 bases and 0 bases, with 15 bases remaining between them. Germline V gives CDR1 LNHDA, CDR2 SQIVND (reference sequence). The CDR3 nucleotides are TGTGCCAGTAGTATGTCCTCCCTCGGTAGCTCCTACAATGAGCAGTTCTTC. Its translation is CASSMSSLGSSYNEQFF.

This rearrangement joins TRBV25-1 to TRBJ1-5; maybe TRBD1 (6 bases). V gave up 3 bases and J gave up 2 bases, with 8 bases separating them. This CDR3 contains 14 residues. Germline assignment: CDR1 MGHDK and CDR2 SYGVNS. The CDR3 is CASSDGGRNQPQHF. As DNA, the CDR3 is TGTGCCAGCAGTGATGGGGGCCGCAATCAGCCCCAGCATTTT. Full variable domain (remainder filled in from reference TRBV25-1 and TRBJ1-5): EADIYQTPRYLVIGTGKKITLECSQTMGHDKMYWYQQDPGMELHLIHYSYGVNSTEKGDLSSESTVSRIRTEHFPLTLESARPSHTSQYLCASSDGGRNQPQHFGDGTRLSIL.

The chain is built from TRBV4-1 and TRBJ2-4, with 9 nucleotides matching TRBD2. Germline CDR1 MGHRA, CDR2 YSYEKL. Trimming cost V 3 bases and J 0 bases; bases outside gene matches: 12. The CDR3 contains 19 residues. The CDR3 is CASSHLEGSGGLAKNIQYF. The CDR3 nucleotides read TGCGCCAGCAGCCACCTTGAAGGGAGCGGGGGGTTAGCCAAAAACATTCAGTACTTC.

The gene calls are TRBV30 and TRBJ2-7; 8 positions agree with TRBD2. CDR3 length: 14 amino acids. Looked up from germline, CDR1 is GTSNPN and CDR2 is SVGIG (reference sequence). The V and J ends lost 3 bases and 1 base, in that order; junction bases with no gene match: 5. The CDR3 DNA is TGTGCCTGGAGAAAGGTAGCGGGGTCCTACGAGCAGTACTTC. Amino acids: CAWRKVAGSYEQYF.

The rearrangement uses TRBV9 and TRBJ2-3; D uncertain. Trimming took off 0 bases at V and 5 bases at J, with 10 bases between the two ends. CDR3 length equals 14 residues. The germline gives CDR1 SGDLS, CDR2 YYNGEE. CDR3 sequence (DNA): TGTGCCAGCAGCGTAGGTCATGTAGAAGATACGCAGTATTTT. Translating it yields CASSVGHVEDTQYF. Variable domain in full (rest from reference TRBV9 and TRBJ2-3): DSGVTQTPKHLITATGQRVTLRCSPRSGDLSVYWYQQSLDQGLQFLIQYYNGEERAKGNILERFSAQQFPDLHSELNLSSLELGDSALYFCASSVGHVEDTQYFGPGTRLTVL.

The V call is TRBV28, the J call TRBJ2-5, with TRBD1 identical over 8 bases. CDR1 is MDHEN, CDR2 SYDVKM, per germline. The V segment lost 5 bases and the J segment 3 bases; nucleotides outside the gene matches: 11. This CDR3 spans 16 amino acids. The DNA of the CDR3 is TGTGCCAGCAGTCCGATCCGGCAGGGGGCGAAAGAGACCCAGTACTTC. It specifies CASSPIRQGAKETQYF.

This chain connects TRBV5-6 to TRBJ1-1; 7 positions match TRBD1. CDR3 size: 15 residues. Germline-derived CDR1 and CDR2 are SGHDT and YYEEEE. With V trimmed by 4 bases and J by 2 bases, 8 bases remained unmatched. The CDR3 loop reads CASSRPGQRNTEAFF. DNA of the CDR3: TGTGCCAGCAGCCGCCCGGGACAGCGCAACACTGAAGCTTTCTTT.

The chain couples TRBV5-8 to TRBJ1-5, with unresolved D. Germline CDR1 is SGHTS and CDR2 is YDEGEE. Trimming removed 3 bases at V and 7 bases at J, with 8 bases between. This CDR3 is 12 amino acids long. CDR3 DNA: TGTGCCAGCAGCTCAGAGGAGCAGCCCCAGCATTTT. Protein: CASSSEEQPQHF.

CDR3 loop: CAWSADTRSYEQYF. CDR3 in DNA: TGTGCCTGGAGTGCCGACACCCGATCCTACGAGCAGTACTTC. This chain joins TRBV30 and TRBJ2-7; D gene ambiguous. V lost 1 base to trimming and J lost 1 base, with 11 bases between them. The CDR3 is 14 residues long. Germline values: CDR1 GTSNPN, CDR2 SVGIG (reference sequence).

The CDR3 spells CASSSGNNYGYTF. CDR3 nucleotide sequence: TGCGCCAGCAGCTCGGGAAATAACTATGGCTACACCTTC. This chain connects TRBV5-1 to TRBJ1-2; D remains ambiguous. The ends were cut back, 3 bases at V and 1 base at J, with 7 bases in the middle. The CDR3 covers 13 residues. Germline V gives CDR1 SGHRS, CDR2 YFSETQ.

The chain joins TRBV2 to TRBJ1-5; D is undetermined. Germline V gene data show CDR1 as SNHLY and CDR2 as FYNNEI. The CDR3 is made up of 14 amino acids. The V and J ends lost 3 bases and 2 bases respectively, with 8 bases between them. The CDR3 nucleotides are TGTGCCAGCAGTGATGCCCCGGGCAATCAGCCCCAGCATTTT. Protein sequence: CASSDAPGNQPQHF.

The chain combines TRBV2 with TRBJ1-6; 7 nucleotides align to TRBD1. Germline-derived CDR1 and CDR2 are SNHLY and FYNNEI. V dropped 2 bases and J dropped 3; count of bases not matched to a gene: 1. The CDR3 is made up of 15 amino acids. CDR3 nucleotide sequence: TGTGCCAGCAGTGAATCAGGGGGCTATAATTCACCCCTCCACTTT. Residues: CASSESGGYNSPLHF. The full variable domain, its missing parts supplied by reference TRBV2 and TRBJ1-6, is EPEVTQTPSHQVTQMGQEVILRCVPISNHLYFYWYRQILGQKVEFLVSFYNNEISEKSEIFDDQFSVERPDGSNFTLKIRSTKLEDSAMYFCASSESGGYNSPLHFGNGTRLTVT.

The chain has TRBV18 and TRBJ1-2; D is unclear. The CDR3 length is 14 residues. CDR1 and CDR2 from the germline V gene are KGHSH and LQKENI. V was clipped by 1 base and J by 8 bases, with 14 bases between them. The CDR3 protein is CASSPQARGEGYTF. The CDR3 DNA is TGTGCCAGCTCACCACAGGCCCGTGGGGAGGGCTACACCTTC.

V gene TRBV29-1 combines with J gene TRBJ2-5, with D perhaps matching TRBD2 (6 bases). V lost 6 bases and J 4 bases, leaving 12 bases between the germline ends. Germline CDR1 reads SQVTM; CDR2 reads ANQGSEA. The CDR3 is 12 amino acids. The CDR3 loop reads CSVRLVGETQYF. CDR3 coding DNA: TGCAGCGTCCGACTAGTCGGAGAGACCCAGTACTTC.

The V and J genes are TRBV19 and TRBJ1-1; the D gene is possibly TRBD1 (5 bases). The ends were cut back, 7 bases at V and 3 bases at J, with 21 bases in the middle. The CDR3 spans 16 residues. Germline-derived CDR1 and CDR2 are LNHDA and SQIVND (reference sequence). CDR3 sequence reads: CASKGRPPGLDTEAFF. CDR3 nucleotide sequence: TGTGCCAGTAAGGGCCGCCCTCCGGGACTGGACACTGAAGCTTTCTTT.

The gene calls are TRBV6-1 and TRBJ1-3, with D possibly being TRBD1 (5 bases). The CDR3 is 16 amino acids. V was pared by 2 bases and J by 0 bases, with 11 bases between. Germline loops: CDR1 MNHNS, CDR2 SASEGT. CDR3 sequence reads: CASSETTGFSGNTIYF. The CDR3 coding sequence is TGTGCCAGCAGTGAAACAACAGGTTTCTCTGGAAACACCATATATTTT.

The CDR3 DNA sequence: TGTGCCAGCAGCCAAATTCCCGGGACACAAGAGACCCAGTACTTC. Residues: CASSQIPGTQETQYF. V usage is TRBV14 and J usage is TRBJ2-5; a weak D match, TRBD1 (6 bases). Trimming pared 2 bases from V and 2 bases from J, leaving 12 bases between. This CDR3 is built from 15 residues. Per the germline V gene, CDR1 is SGHDN and CDR2 is FVKESK.

This chain uses TRBV15 with TRBJ1-2; 9 bases are a match to TRBD1. The junction had 5 bases not matched to a gene; V was cut back by 3 bases and J by 6 bases. Germline V gene data show CDR1 as LNHNV and CDR2 as YYDKDF (reference sequence). The CDR3 totals 14 residues. The CDR3 loop reads CATSSRRTGDGYTF. Written as DNA, the CDR3 is TGTGCCACCAGCAGCCGTAGGACAGGGGATGGCTACACCTTC.

V usage is TRBV19 and J usage is TRBJ2-3, with TRBD1 matching 10 bases. From germline, CDR1 is LNHDA and CDR2 SQIVND (reference sequence). With V trimmed by 5 bases and J by 6 bases, 11 bases remained unmatched. The CDR3 length is 16 residues. CDR3 region: CASSLSPGQGSDTQYF. CDR3 nucleotide sequence: TGTGCCAGTAGTTTGAGTCCGGGACAGGGGTCCGATACGCAGTATTTT.

The chain couples TRBV30 to TRBJ1-1; maybe TRBD1 (6 bases). The CDR3 is made up of 14 amino acids. Germline values: CDR1 GTSNPN, CDR2 SVGIG (reference sequence). The V end lost 4 bases, the J end lost 2 bases, and 14 bases lay between the germline ends. The CDR3 region is CAWIGGAQNTEAFF. CDR3 bases: TGTGCCTGGATTGGGGGGGCCCAAAACACTGAAGCTTTCTTT. Looking up the rest from reference TRBV30 and TRBJ1-1 gives the full variable domain: SQTIHQWPATLVQPVGSPLSLECTVEGTSNPNLYWYRQAAGRGLQLLFYSVGIGQISSEVPQNLSASRPQDRQFILSSKKLLLSDSGFYLCAWIGGAQNTEAFFGQGTRLTVV.